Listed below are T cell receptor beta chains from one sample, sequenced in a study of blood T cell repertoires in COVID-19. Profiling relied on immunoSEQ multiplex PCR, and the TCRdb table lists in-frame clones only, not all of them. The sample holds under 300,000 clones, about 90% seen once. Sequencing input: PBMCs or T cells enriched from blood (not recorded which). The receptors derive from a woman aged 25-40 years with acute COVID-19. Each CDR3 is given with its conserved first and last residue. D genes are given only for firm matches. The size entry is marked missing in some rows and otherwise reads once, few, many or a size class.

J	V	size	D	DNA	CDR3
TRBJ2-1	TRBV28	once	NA	TGTGCCAGCGGAGGGACAGATGAGCAGTTCTTC	CASGGTDEQFF
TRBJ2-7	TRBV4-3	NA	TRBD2	TGCGCCAGCAGCCAAGTGCTAGCGGAGTCCTACGAGCAGTACTTC	CASSQVLAESYEQYF
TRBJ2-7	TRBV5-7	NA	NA	TGTGCCAGCAGCCCACTCAAGGGACTGTCATACGAGCAGTACTTC	CASSPLKGLSYEQYF
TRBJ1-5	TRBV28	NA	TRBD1	TGTGCCAGCAGATCCACCGGGACAGACAATCAGCCCCAGCATTTT	CASRSTGTDNQPQHF
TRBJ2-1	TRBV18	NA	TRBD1	TGTGCCAGCTCACTGGAGCCGGGACAGGGGAACTACAATGAGCAGTTCTTC	CASSLEPGQGNYNEQFF
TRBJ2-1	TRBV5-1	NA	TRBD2	TGCGCCAGCAGCGCGGGACTAGCGGGAGCAGAGCAGTTCTTC	CASSAGLAGAEQFF
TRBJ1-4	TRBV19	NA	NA	TGTGCCAGTAGTACCGGACCGGTGACTACGCAACTAATGAAAAAACTGTTTTTT	CASSTGPVTTQLMKKLFF
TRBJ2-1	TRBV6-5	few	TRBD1	TGTGCCAGCATACGGGACAGATACAATGAGCAGTTCTTC	CASIRDRYNEQFF
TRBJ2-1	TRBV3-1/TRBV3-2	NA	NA	TGTGCCAGCAGCCCGTGGGAGTACAATGAGCAGTTCTTC	CASSPWEYNEQFF
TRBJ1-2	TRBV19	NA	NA	TGTGCCAGCTTCACAGGGAACGTCTATGGCTACACCTTC	CASFTGNVYGYTF
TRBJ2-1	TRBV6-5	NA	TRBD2	TGTGCCAGCAGTTACATGCTAGCGGGGTATAATGAGCAGTTCTTC	CASSYMLAGYNEQFF
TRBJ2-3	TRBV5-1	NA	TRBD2	TGCGCCAGCAGCGCACTAGCGGATAGCACAGATACGCAGTATTTT	CASSALADSTDTQYF
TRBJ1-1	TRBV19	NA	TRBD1	TGTGCCAGTAGTGGGCCGGGGACAGCCAACTGGAACACTGAAGCTTTCTTT	CASSGPGTANWNTEAFF
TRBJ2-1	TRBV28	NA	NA	TGTGCCAGCAGTTTTCAGGGGCCTATGGACAATGAGCAGTTCTTC	CASSFQGPMDNEQFF
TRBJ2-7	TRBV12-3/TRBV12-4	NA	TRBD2	TGTGCCAGCAGACTGGGACTAGCCAACTTATCGTTC	CASRLGLANLSF
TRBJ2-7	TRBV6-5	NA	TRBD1	TGTGCCAGCAGTTACTCGGGACAGATCTACGAGCAGTACTTC	CASSYSGQIYEQYF
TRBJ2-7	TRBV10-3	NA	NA	TGTGCCATCAGTGAGGCGATGTCCTCCTACGAGCAGTACTTC	CAISEAMSSYEQYF
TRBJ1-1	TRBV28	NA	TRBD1	TGTGCCAGCACCGGGACAGGGACGGTCACTGAAGCTTTCTTT	CASTGTGTVTEAFF
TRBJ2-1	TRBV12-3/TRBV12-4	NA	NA	TGTGCCAGCAGACAGGACAAGTACAATGAGCAGTTCTTC	CASRQDKYNEQFF
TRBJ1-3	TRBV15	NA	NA	TGTGCCACCAGCAGAGATTTCGGGGACACCATATATTTT	CATSRDFGDTIYF
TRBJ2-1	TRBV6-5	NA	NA	TGTGCCAGCAGTCCTCGTTCTGCCTACAATGAGCAGTTCTTC	CASSPRSAYNEQFF
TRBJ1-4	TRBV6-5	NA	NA	TGTGCCAGCCAAGGAGCGGCTAATGAAAAACTGTTTTTT	CASQGAANEKLFF
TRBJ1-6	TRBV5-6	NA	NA	TGTGCCAGCAGCTTGGAAGGAGAATGGTCACCCCTCCACTTT	CASSLEGEWSPLHF
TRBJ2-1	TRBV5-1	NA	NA	TGCGCCAGCAGCGGGGACTCTATTTTGAATGAGCAGTTCTTC	CASSGDSILNEQFF
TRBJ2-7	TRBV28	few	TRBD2	TGTGCCAGCGGTCCGGGGGGGGTATACGAGCAGTACTTC	CASGPGGVYEQYF
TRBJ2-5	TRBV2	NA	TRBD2	TGTGCCAGCAGCGCTAGCGGGAACAGCCAAGAGACCCAGTACTTC	CASSASGNSQETQYF
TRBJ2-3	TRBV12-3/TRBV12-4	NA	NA	TGTGCCAGCAGTTTTCGGGGTACAGATACGCAGTATTTT	CASSFRGTDTQYF
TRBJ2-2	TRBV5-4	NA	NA	TGTGCCAGCAGCTTGGTCCGACAGAACGGGGAGCTGTTTTTT	CASSLVRQNGELFF
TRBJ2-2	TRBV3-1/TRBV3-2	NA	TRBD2	TGTGCCAGCAGCCTAGCTGCCAAGCGGGAGGGAGGCACCGGGGAGCTGTTTTTT	CASSLAAKREGGTGELFF
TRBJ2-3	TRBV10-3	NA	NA	TGTGCCATCAGCCAGGACAGTTTCACAGATACGCAGTATTTT	CAISQDSFTDTQYF
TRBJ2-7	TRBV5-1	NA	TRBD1	TGCGCCAGCAGCTTGTTCGGGGACAGGGGGGCCGAGCAGTACTTC	CASSLFGDRGAEQYF
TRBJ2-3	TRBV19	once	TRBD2	TGTGCCAGTAGTATAGATGCGGGAGGCCTCACAGATACGCAGTATTTT	CASSIDAGGLTDTQYF
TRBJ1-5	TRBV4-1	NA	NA	TGCGCCAGCAGCCAAGCAGGGGTTCTCGGTCAGCCCCAGCATTTT	CASSQAGVLGQPQHF
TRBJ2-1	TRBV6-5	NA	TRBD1	TGTGCCAGCACCGGGGGGACAGGGGGATCCAATGAGCAGTTCTTC	CASTGGTGGSNEQFF
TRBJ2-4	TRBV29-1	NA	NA	TGCAGCGTTGAAAATCTAGGCAGGGGAGGGATTAATATTCAGTACTTC	CSVENLGRGGINIQYF
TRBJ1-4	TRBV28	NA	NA	TGTGCCACCGAGGGGGGGGATGAAAAACTGTTTTTT	CATEGGDEKLFF
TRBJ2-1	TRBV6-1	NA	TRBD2	TGTGCCAGCAGTGAAGCGCTTATTAGCGGGAGGAACTACAATGAGCAGTTCTTC	CASSEALISGRNYNEQFF
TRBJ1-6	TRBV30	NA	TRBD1	TGTGCCGGTAAACAGGGGGAAGGTTCACCCCTCCACTTT	CAGKQGEGSPLHF
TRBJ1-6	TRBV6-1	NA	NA	TGTGCCAGCAGTGAGCGGTTTGATTCACCCCTCCACTTT	CASSERFDSPLHF
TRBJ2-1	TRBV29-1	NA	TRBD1	TGCAGCGTTTTCCCGACAGGGGAGGTAGGCAATGAGCAGTTCTTC	CSVFPTGEVGNEQFF
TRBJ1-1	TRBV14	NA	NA	TGTGCCAGCAGTGATTTGGGCCTGATGACTGAAGCTTTCTTT	CASSDLGLMTEAFF
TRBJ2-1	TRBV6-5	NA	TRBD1	TGTGCCAGCAGTTACTCGTCTGGGACAGGTTTCAATGAGCAGTTCTTC	CASSYSSGTGFNEQFF
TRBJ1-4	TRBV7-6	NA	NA	TGTGCCAGCAGCCCCCCCACATGGGGCAAGGCAACTAATGAAAAACTGTTTTTT	CASSPPTWGKATNEKLFF
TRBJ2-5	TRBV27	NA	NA	TGTGCCAGCAGTTTCCGTCTAGCGGAGACCCAGTACTTC	CASSFRLAETQYF
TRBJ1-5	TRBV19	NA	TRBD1	TGTGCCAGTAAATTTGACAGGGCAAGCAATCAGCCCCAGCATTTT	CASKFDRASNQPQHF
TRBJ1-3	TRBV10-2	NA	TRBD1	TGCGCCAGCAGCCCTATAAACAGGGGCTCTGGAAACACCATATATTTT	CASSPINRGSGNTIYF
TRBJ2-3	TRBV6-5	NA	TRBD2	TGTGCCAGCAGTTACTCAGGCGGGAGAAGCACAGATACGCAGTATTTT	CASSYSGGRSTDTQYF
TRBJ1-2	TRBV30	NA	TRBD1	TGTGCCTGGAGTGTAACTGACAGGGACTATGGCTACACCTTC	CAWSVTDRDYGYTF
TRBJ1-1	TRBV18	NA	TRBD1	TGTGCCAGCTCACTGGACAGGGTGGGTGCTGAAGCTTTCTTT	CASSLDRVGAEAFF
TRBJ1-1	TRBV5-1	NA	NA	TGCGCCAGCAGCTTGGTGAGGGGGAGCACTGAAGCTTTCTTT	CASSLVRGSTEAFF
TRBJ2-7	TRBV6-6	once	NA	TGTGCCAGCAGTCGACAGGGAGGGGCTAGCGCAGCCTACGAGCAGTACTTC	CASSRQGGASAAYEQYF
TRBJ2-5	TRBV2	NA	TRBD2	TGTGCCAGCAGGCGGGGGGGCGGAGAGACCCAGTACTTC	CASRRGGGETQYF